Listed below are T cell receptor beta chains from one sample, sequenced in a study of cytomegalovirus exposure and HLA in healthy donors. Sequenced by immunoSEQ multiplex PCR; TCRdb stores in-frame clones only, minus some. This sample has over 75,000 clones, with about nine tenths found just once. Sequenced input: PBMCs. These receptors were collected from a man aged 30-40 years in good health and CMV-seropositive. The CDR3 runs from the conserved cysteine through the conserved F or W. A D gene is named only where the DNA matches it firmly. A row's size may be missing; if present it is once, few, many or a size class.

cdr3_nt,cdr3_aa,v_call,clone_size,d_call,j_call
TGTGCCAGCAGCTCGGGACAGGGAGGCGAGCAGTACTTC,CASSSGQGGEQYF,TRBV27,once,TRBD1,TRBJ2-7
TGTGCCAGCAGTTGGTCAGGGAGGCAGGGAAGAGAGCAGTTCTTC,CASSWSGRQGREQFF,TRBV27,.,.,TRBJ2-1
TGTGCCATCAGTCGCGCATACGGGACTAGCGGGGGAAACGAGCAGTACTTC,CAISRAYGTSGGNEQYF,TRBV10-3,.,TRBD2,TRBJ2-7
TGTGCCAGCAGTGAAGGGACAGCAACTAATGAAAAACTGTTTTTT,CASSEGTATNEKLFF,TRBV2,few,.,TRBJ1-4
TGTGCCAGCAGTTTCCCCGACATTGAGCAGTTCTTC,CASSFPDIEQFF,TRBV28,.,.,TRBJ2-1
TGTGCCAGCAGTACCCCTCGACTGCTTAACTATGGCTACACCTTC,CASSTPRLLNYGYTF,TRBV6-5,.,.,TRBJ1-2
TGCAGCGTTGCCAGGTTGAACACTGAAGCTTTCTTT,CSVARLNTEAFF,TRBV29-1,few,.,TRBJ1-1
TGTGCCTGGGTCAGGGGAACAAACTATGGCTACACCTTC,CAWVRGTNYGYTF,TRBV30,.,.,TRBJ1-2
TGTGCTAGCTCCCCGGGAGGGGAAGAGACCCAGTACTTC,CASSPGGEETQYF,TRBV7-7,.,TRBD2,TRBJ2-5
TGCGCCAGCAGCCGGACAGGGGAAAGGTACAATGAGCAGTTCTTC,CASSRTGERYNEQFF,TRBV5-1,.,TRBD1,TRBJ2-1
TGCGCCAGCTCCACAGGAGCTGGAAACACCATATATTTT,CASSTGAGNTIYF,TRBV5-1,.,.,TRBJ1-3
TGTGCCAGCAGTGTCTCCGGGACAGGGGATTCAAAGCAGTACTTC,CASSVSGTGDSKQYF,TRBV25-1,few,TRBD1,TRBJ2-7
TGTGCCAGCAGCTTAGCGGGACTAGCGGGAGATAATGAGCAGTTCTTC,CASSLAGLAGDNEQFF,TRBV7-9,.,TRBD2,TRBJ2-1
TGTGCCAGCAATAGACTACCTGATACCTCCTACGAGCAGTACTTC,CASNRLPDTSYEQYF,TRBV28,.,.,TRBJ2-7
TGTGCCAGCAGTTTGCGGGGGCGGTACTATGGCTACACCTTC,CASSLRGRYYGYTF,TRBV28,.,.,TRBJ1-2
TGTGCCAGCAGTCCCTCGAGCAGGGCCTCCTACGAGCAGTACTTC,CASSPSSRASYEQYF,TRBV27,.,.,TRBJ2-7
TGTGCCAGCAGCAATCCCCACCTACGAGCAGGGGCTAATGAAAAACTGTTTTTT,CASSNPHLRAGANEKLFF,TRBV21-1,.,.,TRBJ1-4
TGTGCCAGCAGCTTGGGACAGGGGGGTCGCCAGCCCCAGCATTTT,CASSLGQGGRQPQHF,TRBV5-5,once,TRBD1,TRBJ1-5
TGTGCCAGCAGTTTCCAGGGACTAGCGGGAGGCAAACAAGAGACCCAGTACTTC,CASSFQGLAGGKQETQYF,TRBV28,few,TRBD2,TRBJ2-5
TGTGCCAGCAGAGTAAGCGGGAGCTACGAGCAGTACTTC,CASRVSGSYEQYF,TRBV6-6,once,TRBD2,TRBJ2-7
TGTGCCAGCAGTGAGCAACAGGTCGAGCAGTACTTC,CASSEQQVEQYF,TRBV2,.,.,TRBJ2-7
TGTGCCAGCAGCTTAGGGACTAGCGGACACAATGAGCAGTTCTTC,CASSLGTSGHNEQFF,TRBV7-2,.,TRBD2,TRBJ2-1
TGCAGCGTAGAAGGTAGTGTCAATGAGCAGTTCTTC,CSVEGSVNEQFF,TRBV29-1,.,.,TRBJ2-1
TGTGCCAGCAGCCACGGGACTAGCGGGAGATCAGATACGCAGTATTTT,CASSHGTSGRSDTQYF,TRBV4-2,.,TRBD2,TRBJ2-3
TGCGCCAGCAGCCCCCAGTTGAGGCGGGAGGAAACCCAGTACTTC,CASSPQLRREETQYF,TRBV5-1,few,TRBD2,TRBJ2-5
TGTGCCAGCAGCCCCAGGGGGCGTGTTAACTATGGCTACACCTTC,CASSPRGRVNYGYTF,TRBV7-8,.,TRBD1,TRBJ1-2
TGTGCCAGTAGTATGTGGGGCAGCGGGGAAAGCACAGATACGCAGTATTTT,CASSMWGSGESTDTQYF,TRBV19,.,TRBD2,TRBJ2-3